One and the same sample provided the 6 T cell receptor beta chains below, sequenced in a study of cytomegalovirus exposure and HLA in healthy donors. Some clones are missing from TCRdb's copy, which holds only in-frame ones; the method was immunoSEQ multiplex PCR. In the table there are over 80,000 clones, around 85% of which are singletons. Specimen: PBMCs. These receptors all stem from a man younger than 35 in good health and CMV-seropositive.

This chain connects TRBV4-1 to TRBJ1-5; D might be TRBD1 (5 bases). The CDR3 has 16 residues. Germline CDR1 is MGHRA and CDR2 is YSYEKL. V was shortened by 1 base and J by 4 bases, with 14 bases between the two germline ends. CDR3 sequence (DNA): TGCGCCAGCAGCCAAGTGTCAGGGAATGGAAATCAGCCCCAGCATTTT. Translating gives CASSQVSGNGNQPQHF.

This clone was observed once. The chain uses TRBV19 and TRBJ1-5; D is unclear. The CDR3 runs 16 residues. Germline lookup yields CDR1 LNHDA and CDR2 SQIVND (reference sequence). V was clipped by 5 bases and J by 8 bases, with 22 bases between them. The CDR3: CASSAQVTRRRKPQHF. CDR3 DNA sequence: TGTGCCAGTAGTGCTCAAGTGACCCGTAGGAGGAAGCCCCAGCATTTT.

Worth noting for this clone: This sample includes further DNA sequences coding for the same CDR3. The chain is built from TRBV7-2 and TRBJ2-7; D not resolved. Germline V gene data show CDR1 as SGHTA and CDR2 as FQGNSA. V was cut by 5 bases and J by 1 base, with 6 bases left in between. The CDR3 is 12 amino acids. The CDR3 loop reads CASSLTSYEQYF. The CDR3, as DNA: TGTGCCAGCAGCCTCACTTCCTACGAGCAGTACTTC.

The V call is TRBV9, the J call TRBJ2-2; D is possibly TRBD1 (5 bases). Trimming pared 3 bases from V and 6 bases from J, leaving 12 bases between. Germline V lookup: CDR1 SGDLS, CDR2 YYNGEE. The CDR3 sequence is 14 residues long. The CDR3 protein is CASSGPGFSGELFF. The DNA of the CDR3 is TGTGCCAGCAGCGGACCAGGGTTTTCCGGGGAGCTGTTTTTT.

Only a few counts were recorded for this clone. CDR3 coding DNA: TGTGCCAGCAGCGAAGGGACAGCCTACGAGCAGTACTTC. Encoded protein: CASSEGTAYEQYF. The chain links TRBV7-9 to TRBJ2-7; 7 nucleotides line up with TRBD1. The CDR3 runs 13 residues. Losses at the gene ends were 5 bases for V and 2 bases for J; bases not matched to a gene: 3. The germline V gene encodes CDR1 SEHNR and CDR2 FQNEAQ (reference sequence).

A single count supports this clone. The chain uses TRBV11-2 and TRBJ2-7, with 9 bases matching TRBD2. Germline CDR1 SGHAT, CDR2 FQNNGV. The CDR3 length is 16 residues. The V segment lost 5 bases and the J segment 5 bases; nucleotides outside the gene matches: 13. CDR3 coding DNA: TGTGCCAGCAGCCCCCTGAAGGGCGGGAGGGCCCACGAGCAGTACTTC. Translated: CASSPLKGGRAHEQYF.